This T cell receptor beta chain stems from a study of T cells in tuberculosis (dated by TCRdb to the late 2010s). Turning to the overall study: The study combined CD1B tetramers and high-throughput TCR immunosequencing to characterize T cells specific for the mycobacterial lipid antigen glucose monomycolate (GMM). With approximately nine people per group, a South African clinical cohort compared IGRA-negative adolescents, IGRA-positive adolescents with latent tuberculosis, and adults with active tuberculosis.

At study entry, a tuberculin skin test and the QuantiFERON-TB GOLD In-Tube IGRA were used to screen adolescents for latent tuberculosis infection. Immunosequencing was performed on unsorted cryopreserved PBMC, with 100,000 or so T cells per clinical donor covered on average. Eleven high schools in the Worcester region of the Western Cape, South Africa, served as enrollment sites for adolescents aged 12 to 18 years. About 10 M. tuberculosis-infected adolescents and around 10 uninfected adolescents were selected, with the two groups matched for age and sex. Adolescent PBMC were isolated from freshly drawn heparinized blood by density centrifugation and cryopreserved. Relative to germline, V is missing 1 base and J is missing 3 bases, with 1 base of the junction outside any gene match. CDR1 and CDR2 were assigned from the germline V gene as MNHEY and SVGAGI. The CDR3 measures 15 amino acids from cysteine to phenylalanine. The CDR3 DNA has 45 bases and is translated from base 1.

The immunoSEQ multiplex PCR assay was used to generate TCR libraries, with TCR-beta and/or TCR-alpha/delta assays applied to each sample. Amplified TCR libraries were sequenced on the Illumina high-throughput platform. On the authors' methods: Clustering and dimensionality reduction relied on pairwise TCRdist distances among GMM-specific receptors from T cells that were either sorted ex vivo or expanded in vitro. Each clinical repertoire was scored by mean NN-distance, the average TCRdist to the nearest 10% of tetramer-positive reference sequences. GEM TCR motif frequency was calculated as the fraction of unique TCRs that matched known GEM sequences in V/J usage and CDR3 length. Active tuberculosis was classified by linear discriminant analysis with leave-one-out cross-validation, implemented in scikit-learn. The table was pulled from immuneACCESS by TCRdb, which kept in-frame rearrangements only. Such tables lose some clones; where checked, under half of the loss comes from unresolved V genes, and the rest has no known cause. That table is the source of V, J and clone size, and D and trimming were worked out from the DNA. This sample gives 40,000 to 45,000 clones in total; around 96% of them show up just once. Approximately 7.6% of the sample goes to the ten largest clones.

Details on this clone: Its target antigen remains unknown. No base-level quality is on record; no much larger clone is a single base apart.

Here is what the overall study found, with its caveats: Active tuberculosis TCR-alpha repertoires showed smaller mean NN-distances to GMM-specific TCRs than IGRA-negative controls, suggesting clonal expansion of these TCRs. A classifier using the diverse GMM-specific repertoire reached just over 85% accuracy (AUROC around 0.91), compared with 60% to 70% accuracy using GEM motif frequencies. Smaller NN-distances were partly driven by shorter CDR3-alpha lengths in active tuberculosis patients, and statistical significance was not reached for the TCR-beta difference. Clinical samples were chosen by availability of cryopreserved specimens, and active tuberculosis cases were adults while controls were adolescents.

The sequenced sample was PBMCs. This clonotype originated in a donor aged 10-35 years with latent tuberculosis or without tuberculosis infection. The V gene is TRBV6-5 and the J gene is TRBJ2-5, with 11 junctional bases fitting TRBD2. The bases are TGTGCCAGCAGTTACTTACTAGCGGGAGAAGAGACCCAGTACTTC. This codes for CASSYLLAGEETQYF.